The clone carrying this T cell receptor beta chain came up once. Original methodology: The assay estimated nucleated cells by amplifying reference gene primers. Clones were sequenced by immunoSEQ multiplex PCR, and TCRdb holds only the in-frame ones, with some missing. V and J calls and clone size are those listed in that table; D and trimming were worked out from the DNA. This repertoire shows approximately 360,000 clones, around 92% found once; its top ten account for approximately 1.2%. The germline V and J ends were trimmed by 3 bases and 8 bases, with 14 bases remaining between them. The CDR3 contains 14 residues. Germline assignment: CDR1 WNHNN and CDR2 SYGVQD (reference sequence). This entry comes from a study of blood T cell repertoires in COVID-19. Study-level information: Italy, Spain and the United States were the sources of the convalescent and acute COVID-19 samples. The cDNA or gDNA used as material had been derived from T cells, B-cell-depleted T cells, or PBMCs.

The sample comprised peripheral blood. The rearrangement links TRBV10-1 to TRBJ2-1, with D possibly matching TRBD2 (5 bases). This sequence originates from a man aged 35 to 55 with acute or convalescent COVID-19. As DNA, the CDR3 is TGCGCCAGCAGTGATGATGTGGCCGGGGATGAGCAGTTCTTC. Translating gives CASSDDVAGDEQFF.